These 7 T cell receptor beta chains came from one sample sequenced in a study of beta chain features in type 1 diabetes. These TCRs are of unknown antigen specificity. The authors reverse transcribed all of the isolated RNA, so sequencing captured expressed TCRB transcripts. Assay: immunoSEQ multiplex PCR; the TCRdb copy retains only in-frame clones and omits some. The repertoire holds 160,000 or so clones, around 8.4% seen once, with 0.45% to 0.55% in the top ten. General study results and limits: Type 1 diabetes patients had TCRB CDR3s that were shorter (moderately but significantly so) in all four CD4+ subsets.

Sequenced sample: central memory CD4+ T cells from blood. The receptors derive from a woman aged 18-29 years with type 1 diabetes.

The chain is built from TRBV4-2 and TRBJ1-5; 7 positions match TRBD1. The CDR3 is made up of 14 amino acids. J was trimmed by 4 bases and V by 4 bases; bases with no gene match: 4. Germline assignment: CDR1 LGHNA and CDR2 YNFKEQ. CDR3 bases: TGTGCCAGCAGCCCGACAGGGCGAAATCAGCCCCAGCATTTT. Its protein is CASSPTGRNQPQHF.

The chain combines TRBV11-3 with TRBJ2-7, with TRBD1 matching over 7 bases. The trim removed 4 bases at V and 6 bases at J, leaving 6 bases unmatched. This CDR3 contains 13 residues. The germline V gene has CDR1 SGHNT and CDR2 YENEEA. CDR3 protein: CASSSGDSGEQYF. Here the CDR3 DNA reads TGTGCCAGCAGCTCCGGGGACAGCGGCGAGCAGTACTTC.

This clone was observed a handful of times. The V gene is TRBV7-2, the J gene TRBJ2-1, with 11 bases identical to TRBD2. With V trimmed by 3 bases and J by 15 bases, 7 bases remained unmatched. Germline CDR1 is SGHTA and CDR2 is FQGNSA. This CDR3 is built from 13 residues. The CDR3 DNA sequence: TGTGCCAGCAGCTTGGATAGCGGGGGGGTAGTGTTCTTC. It yields the protein CASSLDSGGVVFF.

The rearrangement joins TRBV28 to TRBJ2-7, with D possibly matching TRBD2 (6 bases). CDR1 is MDHEN, CDR2 SYDVKM, per germline. V shed 7 bases and J shed 0 bases, with 10 bases lying between them. The CDR3 has 13 amino acids. The DNA of the CDR3 is TGTGCCAGCACCTGGGGGGACTCCTACGAGCAGTACTTC. This sequence encodes CASTWGDSYEQYF.

The rearrangement uses TRBV11-3 and TRBJ2-3, with 12 bases lining up with TRBD2. The CDR3 consists of 17 residues. Trimming at V came to 0 bases and at J to 4 bases, leaving 5 bases not matched to a gene. Germline V gives CDR1 SGHNT, CDR2 YENEEA. CDR3 sequence (DNA): TGTGCCAGCAGCTTAGATCTCCTAGCGGGAGGGCCAGATACGCAGTATTTT. Its translation is CASSLDLLAGGPDTQYF.

This clone was observed a few times. The J gene is TRBJ1-2, the V gene TRBV7-2; D is possibly TRBD1 (5 bases). The germline V gene has CDR1 SGHTA and CDR2 FQGNSA. The CDR3 runs to 13 residues. V lost 5 bases to trimming and J lost 6 bases, with 13 bases between them. The CDR3 DNA sequence: TGTGCCAGCAGCAGCAGGGTGGGGAATGGCTACACCTTC. Its translation: CASSSRVGNGYTF.

CDR3 sequence: CASSYSGQGNIQYF. CDR3 sequence (DNA): TGTGCCAGCAGTTACTCGGGACAGGGGAACATTCAGTACTTC. The chain uses TRBV6-5 and TRBJ2-4, with 10 positions matching TRBD1. The length of the CDR3 is 14 residues. Germline V gives CDR1 MNHEY, CDR2 SVGAGI. J was trimmed by 7 bases and V by 0 bases; bases with no gene match: 0.